A selection of T cell receptor beta chains follows, all from one sample in a study of regulatory T cells in long-lasting Graves disease. TCRdb re-analysed the multiplex PCR reads in MiXCR, keeping a single row per CDR3 protein. The sample shows around 420,000 distinct CDR3 sequences, 15% to 17% of them seen only once. The sequenced sample was peripheral blood mononuclear cells (PBMCs), obtained at new diagnosis, from a patient treated with antithyroid drugs. The origin of the receptors is a female donor with Graves disease. Each CDR3 is given with its conserved first and last residue. Rows give clone size only sometimes, using once, few, many, or a class for an expanded clone.

TRBV20-1	TRBJ2-7	many	CSAHRVYWNYEQYF
TRBV19	TRBJ1-1	few	CASSVFQERRNTEAFF
TRBV11-2	TRBJ2-4	few	CASSPIQGAPNIQYF
TRBV4-3	TRBJ2-2	many	CASSPRTRSGELFF
TRBV11-2	TRBJ1-1	many	CASSLVGGEGAFF
TRBV5-1	TRBJ2-7	few	CASSLLRNSYEQYF
TRBV20-1	TRBJ2-7	few	CSARDSSYNEQYF
TRBV12-3/TRBV12-4	TRBJ2-7	NA	CASSPSSWEQYF
TRBV4-3	TRBJ1-4	NA	CASSLFYKEVNEKLFF
TRBV18	TRBJ1-1	NA	CASSPSEGGLLRAFF
TRBV4-1	TRBJ2-2	many	CASSRLVAGGPFGELFF
TRBV7-2	TRBJ2-7	many	CASSLLGGGIPYEQYF
TRBV6-1	TRBJ2-3	many	CASSERGGSDTQYF
TRBV9	TRBJ2-7	many	CASSSPQTSGSPYEQYF